This TCR beta chain came from a study of shared clonotypes between healthy human individuals. In the study overall: CD4 naive and CD4 memory each took three plates per donor, while CD8 naive took two and CD8 memory one.

Assay runs were performed at deep level. Libraries were prepared by immunoSEQ multiplex PCR; TCRdb keeps only in-frame clonotypes and omits some of them. The sample gives 550,000 to 700,000 clones, approximately 73% of which show up once; roughly 1.9% is in the top ten. V lost 4 bases and J 7 bases, leaving 17 bases between the germline ends. Looked up from germline, CDR1 is SGHTA and CDR2 is FQGNSA. The CDR3 totals 15 residues. The clonotype originates from a woman in her 30s in good health. This chain connects TRBV7-2 to TRBJ1-5; D remains unclear. Material for sequencing was memory CD4+ T cells sorted from blood. Subset of the sample: CD45RA-negative fraction. CDR3 sequence: CASSSDVLTGQPQHF. CDR3 sequence (DNA): TGTGCCAGCAGCTCCGATGTTTTGACCGGGCAGCCCCAGCATTTT. Based on the CDR3 plus reference TRBV7-2 and TRBJ1-5, the full variable domain is GAGVSQSPSNKVTEKGKDVELRCDPISGHTALYWYRQSLGQGLEFLIYFQGNSAPDKSGLPSDRFSAERTGGSVSTLTIQRTQQEDSAVYLCASSSDVLTGQPQHFGDGTRLSIL.